These T cell receptor beta chains were read from a single sample in a study of T cells in Graves' hyperthyroidism and ophthalmopathy. Each CDR3 protein gets one entry after TCRdb re-called the multiplex PCR reads with MiXCR. Among more than 550,000 distinct CDR3 sequences listed, approximately 15% were seen once. The sample comprised blood. All receptors derive from a man in his fifties with Graves' hyperthyroidism. Both conserved end residues are part of each CDR3. D genes are given only for firm matches. The size field is filled for only some rows; it gives once, few, many or a size class.

many,TRBV12-3/TRBV12-4,TRBJ2-1,NA,TGTGCCAGCAGCCGACTAAATGAGCAGTTCTTC,CASSRLNEQFF
many,TRBV2,TRBJ2-5,NA,TGTGCCAGCAGTGAAACGGGGGTCCAAGAGACCCAGTACTTC,CASSETGVQETQYF
NA,TRBV7-6,TRBJ2-7,NA,TGTGCCAGCAGCTTACCCCCAGGACACAACGAGCAGTACTTC,CASSLPPGHNEQYF
many,TRBV29-1,TRBJ2-1,NA,TGCAGCGTTGAGGCTAGATTCTACAATGAGCAGTTCTTC,CSVEARFYNEQFF
many,TRBV9,TRBJ1-1,NA,TGTGCCAGCAGCGTAGAGGTGGGTGGGAACACTGAAGCTTTCTTT,CASSVEVGGNTEAFF
few,TRBV28,TRBJ2-4,NA,TGTGCCAGCAGTTTGGGGGTGGGAGCCAAAAACATTCAGTACTTC,CASSLGVGAKNIQYF
few,TRBV7-9,TRBJ1-1,NA,TGTGCCAGCCGACCGAGTCGAAGGGACGCTGAAGCTTTCTTT,CASRPSRRDAEAFF
NA,TRBV4-1,TRBJ2-1,TRBD2,TGCGCCAGCAGCCAAGACCCTAGCGGGAGCAATGAGCAGTTCTTC,CASSQDPSGSNEQFF
many,TRBV7-9,TRBJ1-4,NA,TGTGCCAGCAGCTTAGGGTTGGAAAATGAAAAACTGTTTTTT,CASSLGLENEKLFF
few,TRBV13,TRBJ2-3,TRBD1,TGTGCCAGCAGCTCACGGACAGGGGAGTATTTT,CASSSRTGEYF
many,TRBV28,TRBJ2-5,NA,TGTGCCAGCAGTTTAAAAGGCGGGCGTAGGTTTCTATCCGAGACCCAGTACTTC,CASSLKGGRRFLSETQYF
many,TRBV12-3/TRBV12-4,TRBJ2-5,NA,TGTGCCAGCAGTTTCGGTATCGCCGACCAAGAGACCCAGTACTTC,CASSFGIADQETQYF
NA,TRBV19,TRBJ1-4,NA,TGTGCCAGTAGTACCGGACAGACAAATGAAAAACTGTTTTTT,CASSTGQTNEKLFF
many,TRBV27,TRBJ1-5,NA,TGTGCCAGCAGTCAGGTATGGGGGGGCAATCAGCCCCAGCATTTT,CASSQVWGGNQPQHF
few,TRBV20-1,TRBJ2-7,TRBD1,TGCAGTGCCCCGGGACAGGGGAAGGAGGGATACGAGCAGTACTTC,CSAPGQGKEGYEQYF
many,TRBV2,TRBJ1-2,NA,TGTGCCAGCAGTGAAAGTACAGGGAAGGCCTATGGCTACACCTTC,CASSESTGKAYGYTF
few,TRBV12-3/TRBV12-4,TRBJ1-4,TRBD1,TGTGCCAGCAGTCCCGGGACAGGTGAAAAACTGTTTTTT,CASSPGTGEKLFF
many,TRBV10-3,TRBJ1-1,NA,TGTGCCACCCTAGTTGAAGGCGCTGAAGCTTTCTTT,CATLVEGAEAFF
few,TRBV19,TRBJ2-1,NA,TGTGCCAGTAGTATAGTCCTGTACAATGAGCAGTTCTTC,CASSIVLYNEQFF
NA,TRBV4-3,TRBJ2-2,NA,TGCGCCAGCAGCCAAGATTCAGACTGGACCGCCGGGGAGCTGTTTTTT,CASSQDSDWTAGELFF
few,TRBV3-1,TRBJ1-3,TRBD1,TGTGCCAGCAGCCCGGACAGGGGAGAAAACACCATATATTTT,CASSPDRGENTIYF
many,TRBV11-3,TRBJ1-6,NA,TGTGCCAGCAGCTTTTCAACGGTCGACAGAGAGTCCTATAATTCACCCCTCCACTTT,CASSFSTVDRESYNSPLHF
NA,TRBV7-2,TRBJ2-7,TRBD1,TGTGCCAGCAGTTGGGGTGCAGGGGGCTACGAGCAGTACTTC,CASSWGAGGYEQYF
many,TRBV12-3/TRBV12-4,TRBJ2-2,TRBD1,TGTGCTAGTTTTTCGGGACAGGGGTATTTACTGAACACCGGGGAGCTGTTTTTT,CASFSGQGYLLNTGELFF
once,TRBV19,TRBJ1-1,NA,TGTGCCAGTAAAACCCTCCCTGATCTTTCGGTGAACACTGAAGCTTTCTTT,CASKTLPDLSVNTEAFF
once,TRBV10-3,TRBJ2-3,TRBD2,TGTGCCATCACCCGAGCCGGGACTAGCGGTTCTTCTAGCACAGATACGCAGTATTTT,CAITRAGTSGSSSTDTQYF
many,TRBV11-2,TRBJ2-1,NA,TGTGCCAGCAGCTTAGGTTTTAACAATGAGCAGTTCTTC,CASSLGFNNEQFF
NA,TRBV20-1,TRBJ2-5,NA,TGCAGTGCTAGAGATCGAGGGGTCGGTTCAGGGCCGGGGGAGACCCAGTACTTC,CSARDRGVGSGPGETQYF
few,TRBV27,TRBJ2-1,NA,TGTGCCAGCAGTTTATCGAAGTCCTACAATGAGCAGTTCTTC,CASSLSKSYNEQFF
many,TRBV12-5,TRBJ1-1,NA,TGTGCTAGTGGTTTTGAGGCTGAAGCTTTCTTT,CASGFEAEAFF
NA,TRBV28,TRBJ1-5,TRBD1,TGTGCCAGCAACTCACAGGGGACGGGCAATCAGCCCCAGCATTTT,CASNSQGTGNQPQHF
few,TRBV5-4,TRBJ2-2,TRBD2,TGTGCCAGCAGCCTCGGACTAGCGGGAGAAGCCGGGGAGCTGTTTTTT,CASSLGLAGEAGELFF
NA,TRBV7-8,TRBJ2-3,NA,TGTGCCAGCAGCGTCCGGGGTCCACCTAGCACAGATACGCAGTATTTT,CASSVRGPPSTDTQYF
NA,TRBV29-1,TRBJ2-3,NA,TGCAGCGTTAAACCACGGGGGGCCGCAACAGATACGCAGTATTTT,CSVKPRGAATDTQYF
NA,TRBV4-1,TRBJ1-1,TRBD1,TGCGCCAGCAGCCAAGATCTGGGACCAGGGGGCTATGCTGAAGCTTTCTTT,CASSQDLGPGGYAEAFF
many,TRBV5-1,TRBJ2-1,TRBD2,TGCGCCAGCAGGGACGGACTAGCGGGAGCTTCTGAGCAGTTCTTC,CASRDGLAGASEQFF
many,TRBV7-2,TRBJ1-1,NA,TGTGCCAGCAGCTTAGGGCCGCAGGTTAGGGACACTGAAGCTTTCTTT,CASSLGPQVRDTEAFF
few,TRBV9,TRBJ1-5,NA,TGTGCCAGCAGCCCCACAGGTCTTCTCAATCAGCCCCAGCATTTT,CASSPTGLLNQPQHF
NA,TRBV29-1,TRBJ1-2,NA,TGCAGCGTTGAAGATCTTGACCGACAGGACGCTTACTATGGCTACACCTTC,CSVEDLDRQDAYYGYTF
few,TRBV20-1,TRBJ2-7,TRBD1,TGCAGTGCTAGAGGTACAGGGGGTTTTATCTACGAGCAGTACTTC,CSARGTGGFIYEQYF
many,TRBV9,TRBJ2-7,NA,TGTGCCAGCAGCGTACGGCGGGAAACTGGGGAGCAGTACTTC,CASSVRRETGEQYF
many,TRBV7-2,TRBJ1-3,NA,TGTGCCAGCACCACGGGGGGGAACACCATATATTTT,CASTTGGNTIYF
many,TRBV28,TRBJ2-3,NA,TGTGCCAGCAGCACCCCTAGCGACCCTGGGGATACGCAGTATTTT,CASSTPSDPGDTQYF
many,TRBV11-3,TRBJ2-7,TRBD1,TGTGCCAGCAGCATTGACCGGGACAGGGACTACGAGCAGTACTTC,CASSIDRDRDYEQYF
NA,TRBV20-1,TRBJ2-7,NA,TGCAGTGCTTGGTATAGCGGAGGGCGGGGCGAGCAGTACTTC,CSAWYSGGRGEQYF
many,TRBV6-1,TRBJ1-5,NA,TGTGCCAGCAGGAATAATGACTATAGCAATCAGCCCCAGCATTTT,CASRNNDYSNQPQHF
many,TRBV28,TRBJ2-7,TRBD1,TGTGCCAGCACCTTCGCAGGGACAGGGGGCAGGGACGAGCAGTACTTC,CASTFAGTGGRDEQYF
many,TRBV20-1,TRBJ2-2,TRBD1,TGCAGTGCTAAACCACGGGACAGGCACACCGGGGAGCTGTTTTTT,CSAKPRDRHTGELFF
NA,TRBV19,TRBJ1-5,TRBD1,TGTGCCAGTAGTGCGACAGGGGCGGGGTACAATCAGCCCCAGCATTTT,CASSATGAGYNQPQHF
NA,TRBV7-9,TRBJ2-1,TRBD2,TGTGCCAGCAGCCCGACGCTAGCGGGCAATGAGCAGTTCTTC,CASSPTLAGNEQFF
NA,TRBV7-2,TRBJ2-7,NA,TGTGCCAGCAGCCCCCTCACACAGGGCTCCGAGCAGTACTTC,CASSPLTQGSEQYF
few,TRBV24-1,TRBJ2-2,NA,TGTGCCACCAGTGATGGCACCGGGGAGCTGTTTTTT,CATSDGTGELFF
many,TRBV19,TRBJ2-1,NA,TGTGCCAGTAGTATAGCAGCGGCAGGCCGGGGTGAGCAGTTCTTC,CASSIAAAGRGEQFF
NA,TRBV19,TRBJ1-5,NA,TGTGCCAGTAGTATAGATCGCCCAGGGAATCAGCCCCAGCATTTT,CASSIDRPGNQPQHF
few,TRBV7-3,TRBJ1-2,TRBD1,TGTGCCAGCAGCCCAGGACAGGGTACCCAATCTGGCTATGGCTACACCTTC,CASSPGQGTQSGYGYTF